The following is a T cell receptor (beta chain) sequence with its context. Its cognate antigen is unknown. CDR1 and CDR2 (germline): SGHAT, FQNNGV. The length of the CDR3 is 14 residues. This specimen belongs to a study of cytomegalovirus exposure and HLA in healthy donors. Whole-study context: Among the 350 to 400 donors who were genotyped, about 84% fell in the genetic ancestry cluster that is associated with self-reported Caucasian donors. Study observations and caveats: In a later analysis, specific HLA alleles were associated with more than 15,000 TCR beta sequences at a 0.05 false discovery rate.

The primer mix had 60 Vbeta and 13 Jbeta primers. The table came from immunoSEQ multiplex PCR; TCRdb's copy has only in-frame clones and leaves some out. The sample holds about 100,000 clones, roughly 79% seen once. Specimen: PBMCs. The chain employs TRBV11-2 and TRBJ2-5; 7 bases fit TRBD1. The tail of the sequence fits TRBJ2-7 better, so the J call may be wrong. The sequence came from a woman aged 65 to 85 in good health and CMV-seropositive. The chain's CDR3 is CASSPTTGSYEQYF. The CDR3 DNA is TGTGCCAGCAGCCCCACGACAGGGTCCTACGAGCAGTACTTC.